These 29 T cell receptor beta chains were all obtained from the same sample, sequenced in a study of cytomegalovirus exposure and HLA in healthy donors. Vbeta (60) and Jbeta (13) primers were used in the PCR. TCRdb's copy holds only in-frame clones and misses some; the assay was immunoSEQ multiplex PCR. This sample yields 150,000 to 200,000 clones, of which around 82% are seen a single time; less than 2% belongs to the top ten. The sequenced sample consisted of PBMCs. These receptors all come from a man younger than 35 in good health and CMV-seronegative.

The V and J genes are TRBV5-6 and TRBJ2-2; 10 bases match TRBD1. The CDR3 loop spans 16 amino acids. Germline V lookup: CDR1 SGHDT, CDR2 YYEEEE. J gave up 4 bases and V 1 base, and 4 bases lay outside the gene matches. CDR3 in DNA: TGTGCCAGCAGCTTGAAGACAGGGGGCAGCACCGGGGAGCTGTTTTTT. This sequence encodes CASSLKTGGSTGELFF.

The chain has TRBV7-2 and TRBJ2-3; TRBD2 matches 11 bases. Germline V gene lookup returns CDR1 SGHTA and CDR2 FQGNSA. The CDR3 length is 16 residues. The trim removed 6 bases at V and 3 bases at J, leaving 8 bases unmatched. CDR3 residues: CASSPGLAVLTDTQYF. The CDR3 coding sequence is TGTGCCAGCAGTCCGGGACTAGCGGTCCTTACAGATACGCAGTATTTT.

In its sample, this clone was seen a few times. V gene TRBV7-2 combines with J gene TRBJ2-5, with a weak D call TRBD2 (5 bases). The length of the CDR3 is 13 residues. Germline CDR1 and CDR2: SGHTA and FQGNSA. Deletions cut 6 bases from V and 2 bases from J, with 10 bases between. CDR3 amino acids: CASRSSGQETQYF. In DNA, the CDR3 is TGTGCCAGCAGGTCATCGGGGCAAGAGACCCAGTACTTC.

This clone was detected only once. The chain joins TRBV29-1 to TRBJ2-1; 8 bases line up with TRBD1. This CDR3 has 13 residues. Germline V gene lookup returns CDR1 SQVTM and CDR2 ANQGSEA. Trimming removed 7 bases from V and 5 bases from J; junction bases left unmatched: 7. CDR3 amino acids: CSADRGDNNEQFF. CDR3 in DNA: TGCAGCGCTGACAGGGGTGACAACAATGAGCAGTTCTTC.

As DNA, the CDR3 is TGTGCCATCAGTGAATCAAGCGGGGCCCGGGAGCAGTACTTC. Protein product: CAISESSGAREQYF. The V call is TRBV10-3, the J call TRBJ2-7; the match to TRBD2 covers 7 bases. CDR3 length equals 14 residues. Germline-derived CDR1 and CDR2 are ENHRY and SYGVKD. V lost 3 bases and J lost 7; bases outside the gene matches: 9.

The genes are TRBV27 and TRBJ1-1; D gene ambiguous. The V end lost 2 bases, the J end lost 4 bases, and 14 bases lay between the germline ends. Germline V gene data show CDR1 as MNHEY and CDR2 as SMNVEV (reference sequence). CDR3 length equals 15 residues. The CDR3 region is CASSLLMAFRTEAFF. For the CDR3, the DNA is TGTGCCAGCAGTTTACTCATGGCCTTCCGCACTGAAGCTTTCTTT.

This clone has just one count. V and J are TRBV29-1 and TRBJ2-1; D might be TRBD2 (6 bases). Germline V gene data show CDR1 as SQVTM and CDR2 as ANQGSEA. V was clipped by 3 bases and J by 6 bases, with 12 bases between them. CDR3 size: 13 residues. CDR3 loop: CSVDSGSGNEQFF. CDR3 nucleotide sequence: TGCAGCGTTGATTCCGGGAGTGGCAATGAGCAGTTCTTC.

The CDR3 reads CASSWTAVGSGANVLTF. The CDR3 bases are TGTGCCAGCTCCTGGACAGCGGTAGGCTCTGGGGCCAACGTCCTGACTTTC. V gene TRBV7-2 combines with J gene TRBJ2-6; TRBD1 might be the D (6 bases). The CDR3 length is 17 residues. Per germline, CDR1 SGHTA and CDR2 FQGNSA. V lost 8 bases to trimming and J lost 0 bases, with 17 bases between them. The entire variable domain, with the rest obtained from reference TRBV7-2 and TRBJ2-6, is as follows: GAGVSQSPSNKVTEKGKDVELRCDPISGHTALYWYRQSLGQGLEFLIYFQGNSAPDKSGLPSDRFSAERTGGSVSTLTIQRTQQEDSAVYLCASSWTAVGSGANVLTFGAGSRLTVL.

In DNA, the CDR3 is TGTGCCAGCAGCTTCTCTCCGGGACTAGCGGGAGGGGGAGAGACCCAGTACTTC. Protein: CASSFSPGLAGGGETQYF. The J gene is TRBJ2-5, the V gene TRBV5-5; the match to TRBD2 covers 16 bases. With V trimmed by 2 bases and J by 4 bases, 8 bases remained unmatched. CDR1 SGHKS and CDR2 YYEKEE come from the germline V gene (reference sequence). This CDR3 region has 18 residues.

This clone showed up just a few times. The chain joins TRBV2 to TRBJ1-5; 9 positions agree with TRBD1. Germline CDR1 SNHLY, CDR2 FYNNEI. The CDR3 has 14 residues. Trimming cost V 9 bases and J 3 bases; bases outside gene matches: 6. The DNA of the CDR3 is TGTGCCAGTAGGGACAGGGTGAACAATCAGCCCCAGCATTTT. It codes for CASRDRVNNQPQHF.

This chain joins TRBV19 and TRBJ1-5, with 7 bases lining up with TRBD1. V was pared by 4 bases and J by 5 bases, with 8 bases of the junction left unmatched. Germline CDR1 and CDR2: LNHDA and SQIVND (reference sequence). There are 15 residues in the CDR3. The CDR3 sequence is CASSRDREIHQPQHF. In DNA, the CDR3 is TGTGCCAGTAGTAGGGACAGAGAGATTCATCAGCCCCAGCATTTT.

This clone was counted only a few times. This chain connects TRBV6-4 to TRBJ2-1; 14 bases are a match to TRBD2. Trimming at V came to 6 bases and at J to 8 bases, leaving 18 bases not matched to a gene. CDR1 is MRHNA and CDR2 is SNTAGT in the germline V gene. CDR3 length equals 19 residues. CDR3 in DNA: TGTGCCAGCAGGGCGACTAGCGGGAGGGCCGGAGGGGTTGGGGATGAGCAGTTCTTC. Amino acid sequence: CASRATSGRAGGVGDEQFF.

V and J are TRBV18 and TRBJ2-5; 7 bases line up with TRBD1. CDR1 and CDR2 (germline): KGHSH, LQKENI. CDR3 length equals 16 residues. V dropped 3 bases and J dropped 2; count of bases not matched to a gene: 9. For the CDR3, the DNA is TGTGCCAGCTCACCCCCGACAGGGAATGGGCAAGAGACCCAGTACTTC. This sequence encodes CASSPPTGNGQETQYF.

The CDR3 nucleotides are TGTGCCAGCAGCACCTCTAGCGCTCCGTACAATGAGCAGTTCTTC. Protein: CASSTSSAPYNEQFF. The chain joins TRBV5-4 to TRBJ2-1; weak D call: TRBD2 (6 bases). Germline V gives CDR1 SGHNT, CDR2 YYREEE (reference sequence). This CDR3 has 15 amino acids. Trimming removed 4 bases at V and 4 bases at J, with 15 bases between.

V usage is TRBV2 and J usage is TRBJ2-7; D may be TRBD1 (6 bases). CDR3 length equals 13 residues. Germline V CDR1 and CDR2: SNHLY, FYNNEI. V lost 2 bases to trimming and J lost 6 bases, with 11 bases between them. The CDR3 here is CASSEQGLAEQYF. The CDR3 DNA follows: TGTGCCAGCAGTGAACAGGGGCTGGCCGAGCAGTACTTC.

V gene TRBV7-6 combines with J gene TRBJ2-1; 7 bases are shared with TRBD1. The length of the CDR3 is 16 residues. Germline-derived CDR1 and CDR2 are SGHVS and FNYEAQ. After removal of 5 bases from V and 0 bases from J, the junction contained 7 bases not matched to a gene. CDR3 protein: CASSKTGSSSYNEQFF. The CDR3 DNA sequence: TGTGCCAGCAGCAAGACAGGGTCGAGCTCCTACAATGAGCAGTTCTTC.

V usage is TRBV5-1 and J usage is TRBJ2-3, with D possibly being TRBD2 (5 bases). The CDR3 runs 16 residues. The V gene lost 0 bases and the J gene lost 0 bases, with 11 bases spanning the gap. The germline V gene has CDR1 SGHRS and CDR2 YFSETQ. The CDR3 loop reads CASSLGSGPSTDTQYF. As DNA, the CDR3 is TGCGCCAGCAGCTTGGGGAGCGGACCTAGCACAGATACGCAGTATTTT.

This chain links TRBV7-6 with TRBJ2-1, with D possibly being TRBD2 (7 bases). The V end was cut by 4 bases, the J end by 2 bases, with 9 bases between. This CDR3 has 14 residues. CDR1 and CDR2 from the germline V gene are SGHVS and FNYEAQ. The CDR3 reads CASSWGGPYNEQFF. CDR3 bases: TGTGCCAGCAGCTGGGGGGGCCCCTACAATGAGCAGTTCTTC.

V and J are TRBV5-1 and TRBJ1-1, with D perhaps matching TRBD1 (5 bases). Per germline, CDR1 SGHRS and CDR2 YFSETQ. V lost 2 bases, J lost 0 bases, and 17 bases lay in between. CDR3 length equals 17 residues. CDR3 region: CASSLGDRVFMNTEAFF. Here the CDR3 DNA reads TGCGCCAGCAGCTTAGGAGACAGAGTTTTCATGAACACTGAAGCTTTCTTT.

The chain recombines TRBV7-2 with TRBJ2-7; 7 nucleotides match TRBD2. The CDR3 loop spans 14 amino acids. V lost 7 bases, J lost 6 bases, and 12 bases stayed unmatched. The germline V gene encodes CDR1 SGHTA and CDR2 FQGNSA. The CDR3 spells CASILGRASREQYF. CDR3 bases: TGTGCCAGCATCCTAGGGAGGGCCTCCCGCGAGCAGTACTTC.

This clone has only one observation. CDR3 loop: CASSTTGGNTGELFF. CDR3 DNA: TGCGCCAGCAGCACCACAGGGGGTAACACCGGGGAGCTGTTTTTT. The chain links TRBV5-1 to TRBJ2-2; 8 bases are shared with TRBD1. With V trimmed by 4 bases and J by 2 bases, 4 bases remained unmatched. Germline V gene sequence: CDR1 SGHRS, CDR2 YFSETQ. The CDR3 spans 15 residues. The whole variable domain, remainder taken from reference TRBV5-1 and TRBJ2-2, is KAGVTQTPRYLIKTRGQQVTLSCSPISGHRSVSWYQQTPGQGLQFLFEYFSETQRNKGNFPGRFSGRQFSNSRSEMNVSTLELGDSALYLCASSTTGGNTGELFFGEGSRLTVL.

The chain carries TRBV5-8 and TRBJ2-7, with a tentative D call TRBD1 (5 bases). Trimming pared 7 bases from V and 4 bases from J, leaving 18 bases between. Germline V gene sequence: CDR1 SGHTS, CDR2 YDEGEE. This CDR3 has 14 amino acids. CDR3 DNA: TGTGCCAGCCTTAAACAGGTCACCTCTTACGAGCAGTACTTC. It translates to CASLKQVTSYEQYF.

The rearrangement uses TRBV5-1 and TRBJ2-7; D unclear. V lost 4 bases and J lost 6, with 11 bases in between. CDR3 size: 12 residues. Per germline, CDR1 SGHRS and CDR2 YFSETQ. CDR3 sequence reads: CASSQDPGEQYF. The CDR3 DNA sequence: TGCGCCAGCAGCCAAGACCCGGGCGAGCAGTACTTC.

The chain uses TRBV27 and TRBJ1-6; 7 nucleotides agree with TRBD1. The CDR3 length is 14 residues. The germline V gene has CDR1 MNHEY and CDR2 SMNVEV (reference sequence). V gave up 4 bases and J gave up 7 bases; unmatched junction bases: 4. As DNA, the CDR3 is TGTGCCAGCAGTTCGACAGGGCGGAATTCACCCCTCCACTTT. It yields the protein CASSSTGRNSPLHF.

J is TRBJ1-6 and V is TRBV6-5; possibly TRBD1 for D (6 bases). Germline V lookup: CDR1 MNHEY, CDR2 SVGAGI. V was pared by 6 bases and J by 8 bases, with 11 bases between. This CDR3 contains 13 residues. CDR3 nucleotide sequence: TGTGCCAGCAGACAGGGTAACTATTCACCCCTCCACTTT. This sequence encodes CASRQGNYSPLHF.

The rearrangement joins TRBV7-2 to TRBJ2-7; TRBD2 agrees at 7 bases. The germline gives CDR1 SGHTA, CDR2 FQGNSA. There are 15 residues in the CDR3. J was trimmed by 1 base and V by 4 bases; bases with no gene match: 7. The CDR3 DNA reads TGTGCCAGCAGCTATCTAGCGGCTGAATCCTACGAGCAGTACTTC. It codes for CASSYLAAESYEQYF.

This sequence joins TRBV19 and TRBJ2-6, with D perhaps matching TRBD2 (6 bases). The CDR3 totals 18 residues. The V end lost 3 bases, the J end lost 4 bases, and 19 bases lay between the germline ends. Germline V gene data show CDR1 as LNHDA and CDR2 as SQIVND (reference sequence). The chain's CDR3 is CASSMGWRGRRGANVLTF. The CDR3 nucleotides read TGTGCCAGTAGTATGGGGTGGCGGGGCCGGAGGGGGGCCAACGTCCTGACTTTC.

This clone has only a few counts. The chain links TRBV13 to TRBJ1-1, with D hard to call. Trimming cost V 1 base and J 0 bases, with 15 bases left between them. CDR1 PRHDT and CDR2 FYEKMQ come from the germline V gene (reference sequence). The CDR3 is 17 amino acids. CDR3: CASSLESLTTMNTEAFF. In DNA form, the CDR3 reads TGTGCCAGCAGCTTAGAATCCCTAACCACGATGAACACTGAAGCTTTCTTT.

This chain joins TRBV28 and TRBJ2-7; D not certain. This CDR3 has 12 residues. With 2 bases removed from V and 4 bases from J, the gap between germline ends came to 6 bases. Per the germline V gene, CDR1 is MDHEN and CDR2 is SYDVKM. The CDR3 here is CASSLSRYEQYF. CDR3 in DNA: TGTGCCAGCAGTTTAAGCCGATACGAGCAGTACTTC.